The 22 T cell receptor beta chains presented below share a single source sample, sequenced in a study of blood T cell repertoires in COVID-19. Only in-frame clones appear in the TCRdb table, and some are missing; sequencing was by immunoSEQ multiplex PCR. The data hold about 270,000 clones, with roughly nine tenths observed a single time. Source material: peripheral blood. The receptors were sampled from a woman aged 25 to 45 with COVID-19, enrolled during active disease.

CDR3 amino acids: CASSFLQGADGYTF. The CDR3 DNA reads TGTGCCAGCAGTTTTTTACAGGGGGCGGATGGCTACACCTTC. J is TRBJ1-2 and V is TRBV6-5, with 9 bases that match TRBD1. This CDR3 comprises 14 residues. Germline V gene sequence: CDR1 MNHEY, CDR2 SVGAGI. Trimming at V came to 4 bases and at J to 6 bases, leaving 6 bases not matched to a gene.

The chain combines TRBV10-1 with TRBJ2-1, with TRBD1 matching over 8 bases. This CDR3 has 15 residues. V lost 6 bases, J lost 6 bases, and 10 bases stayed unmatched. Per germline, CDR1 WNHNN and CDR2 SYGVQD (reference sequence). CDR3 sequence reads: CASRSSQGAPNEQFF. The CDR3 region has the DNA TGCGCCAGCAGATCCTCTCAGGGGGCGCCCAATGAGCAGTTCTTC.

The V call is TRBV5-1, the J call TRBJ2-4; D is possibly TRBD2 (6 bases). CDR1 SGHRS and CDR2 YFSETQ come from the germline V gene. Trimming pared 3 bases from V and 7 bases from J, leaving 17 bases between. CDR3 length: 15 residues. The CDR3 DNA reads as TGCGCCAGCAGCTCTCGTGGGACTGCCAGGAACATTCAGTACTTC. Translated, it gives CASSSRGTARNIQYF.

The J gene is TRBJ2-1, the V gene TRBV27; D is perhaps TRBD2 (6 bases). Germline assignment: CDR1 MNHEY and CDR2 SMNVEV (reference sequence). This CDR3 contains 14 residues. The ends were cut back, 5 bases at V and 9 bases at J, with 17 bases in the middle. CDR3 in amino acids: CASSLWGGVGEQFF. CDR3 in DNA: TGTGCCAGCAGTCTCTGGGGCGGGGTAGGTGAGCAGTTCTTC.

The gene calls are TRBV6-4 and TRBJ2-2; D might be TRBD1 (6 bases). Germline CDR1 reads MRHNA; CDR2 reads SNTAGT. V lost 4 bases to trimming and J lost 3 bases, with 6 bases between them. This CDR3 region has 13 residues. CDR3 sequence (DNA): TGTGCCAGCAGTGGGGGGCACACCGGGGAGCTGTTTTTT. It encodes CASSGGHTGELFF.

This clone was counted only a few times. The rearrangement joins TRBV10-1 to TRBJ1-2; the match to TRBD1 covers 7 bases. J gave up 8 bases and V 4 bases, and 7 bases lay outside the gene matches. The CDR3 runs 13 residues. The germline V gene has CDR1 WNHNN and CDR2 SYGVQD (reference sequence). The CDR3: CASSARQGGGYTF. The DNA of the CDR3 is TGCGCCAGCAGTGCCCGACAAGGGGGCGGCTACACCTTC.

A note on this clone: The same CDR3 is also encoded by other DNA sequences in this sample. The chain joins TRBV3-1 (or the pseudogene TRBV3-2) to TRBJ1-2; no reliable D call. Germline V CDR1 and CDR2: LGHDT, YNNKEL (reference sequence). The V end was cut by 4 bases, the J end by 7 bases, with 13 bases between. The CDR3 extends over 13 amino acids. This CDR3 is CASSPRREAGYTF. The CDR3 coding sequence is TGTGCCAGCAGCCCCCGCCGGGAGGCTGGCTACACCTTC.

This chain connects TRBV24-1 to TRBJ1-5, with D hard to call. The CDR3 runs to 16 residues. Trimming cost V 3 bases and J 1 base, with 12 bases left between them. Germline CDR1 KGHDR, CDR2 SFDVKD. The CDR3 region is CATSDQTKASNQPQHF. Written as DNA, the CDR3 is TGTGCCACCAGTGATCAGACAAAGGCGAGCAATCAGCCCCAGCATTTT.

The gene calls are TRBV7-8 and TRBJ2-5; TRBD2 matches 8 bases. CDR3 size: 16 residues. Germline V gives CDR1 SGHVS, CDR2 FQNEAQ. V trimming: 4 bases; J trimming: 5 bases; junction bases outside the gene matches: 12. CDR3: CASSSLSSGGGETQYF. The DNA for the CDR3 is TGTGCCAGCAGCTCCCTCTCGAGCGGGGGTGGGGAGACCCAGTACTTC.

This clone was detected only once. CDR3 bases: TGTGCCAGCAGCCCGGGGGACCTAGTGCATGGCTACACCTTC. Translated: CASSPGDLVHGYTF. The rearrangement joins TRBV11-1 to TRBJ1-2; tentatively, D is TRBD1 (5 bases). The CDR3 sequence is 14 residues long. The germline V and J ends were trimmed by 5 bases and 6 bases, with 16 bases remaining between them. CDR1 and CDR2 (germline): SGHAT, FQDESV (reference sequence).

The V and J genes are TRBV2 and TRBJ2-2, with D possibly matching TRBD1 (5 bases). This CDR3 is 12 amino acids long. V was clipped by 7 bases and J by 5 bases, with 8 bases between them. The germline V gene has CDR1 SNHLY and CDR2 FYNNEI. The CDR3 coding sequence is TGTGCCAGCATTAGGGGTACCGGGGAGCTGTTTTTT. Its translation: CASIRGTGELFF. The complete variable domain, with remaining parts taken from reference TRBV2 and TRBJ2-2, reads EPEVTQTPSHQVTQMGQEVILRCVPISNHLYFYWYRQILGQKVEFLVSFYNNEISEKSEIFDDQFSVERPDGSNFTLKIRSTKLEDSAMYFCASIRGTGELFFGEGSRLTVL.

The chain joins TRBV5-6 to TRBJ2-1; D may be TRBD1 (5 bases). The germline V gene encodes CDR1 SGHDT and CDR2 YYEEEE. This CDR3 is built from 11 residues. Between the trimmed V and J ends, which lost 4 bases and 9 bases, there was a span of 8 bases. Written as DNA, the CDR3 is TGTGCCAGCAGCCAAAGGGGTGAGCAGTTCTTC. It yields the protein CASSQRGEQFF.

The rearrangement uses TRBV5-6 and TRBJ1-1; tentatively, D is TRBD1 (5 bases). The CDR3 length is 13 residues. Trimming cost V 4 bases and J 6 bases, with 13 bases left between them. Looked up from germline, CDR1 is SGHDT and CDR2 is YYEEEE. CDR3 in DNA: TGTGCCAGCAGCGACTGGACAAACCCTGAAGCTTTCTTT. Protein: CASSDWTNPEAFF.

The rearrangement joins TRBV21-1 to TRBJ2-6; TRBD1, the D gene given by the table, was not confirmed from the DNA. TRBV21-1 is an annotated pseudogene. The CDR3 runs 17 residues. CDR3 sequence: CASSRGRHYSGANVLTF. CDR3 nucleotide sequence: TGTGCCAGCAGCAGGGGCAGGCACTACTCTGGGGCCAACGTCCTGACTTTC.

CDR3 bases: TGTGCCAGCAGTTTCGACAGACTAGCCAAAAACATTCAGTACTTC. It specifies CASSFDRLAKNIQYF. The V and J genes are TRBV5-4 and TRBJ2-4, with D perhaps TRBD1 (5 bases). With 5 bases removed from V and 0 bases from J, the gap between germline ends came to 12 bases. The germline gives CDR1 SGHNT, CDR2 YYREEE (reference sequence). The CDR3 covers 15 residues.

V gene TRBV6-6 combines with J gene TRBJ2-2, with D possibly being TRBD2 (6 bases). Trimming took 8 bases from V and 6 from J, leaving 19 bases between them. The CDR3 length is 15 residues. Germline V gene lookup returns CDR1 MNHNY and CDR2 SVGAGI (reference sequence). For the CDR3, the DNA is TGTGCCAGCTCCAGGGCTAGCGAGCAGTCCGGGGAGCTGTTTTTT. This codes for CASSRASEQSGELFF.

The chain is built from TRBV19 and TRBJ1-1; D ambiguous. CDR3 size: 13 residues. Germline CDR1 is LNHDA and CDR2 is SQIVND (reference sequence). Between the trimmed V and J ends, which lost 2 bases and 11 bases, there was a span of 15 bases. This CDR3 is CASSITGKASAFF. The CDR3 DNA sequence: TGTGCCAGTAGTATAACGGGAAAGGCCAGCGCTTTCTTT.

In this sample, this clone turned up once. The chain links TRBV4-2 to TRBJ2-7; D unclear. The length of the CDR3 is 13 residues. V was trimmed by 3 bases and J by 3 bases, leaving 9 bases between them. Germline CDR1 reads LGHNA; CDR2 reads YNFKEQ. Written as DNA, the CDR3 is TGTGCCAGCAGCCACGGTATTGGCTACGAGCAGTACTTC. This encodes CASSHGIGYEQYF.

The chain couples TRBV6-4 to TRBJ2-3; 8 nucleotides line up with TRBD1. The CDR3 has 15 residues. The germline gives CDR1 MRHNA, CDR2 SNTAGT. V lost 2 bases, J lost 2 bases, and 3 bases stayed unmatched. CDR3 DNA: TGTGCCAGCAGTGACCAGGGGGCACCCACAGATACGCAGTATTTT. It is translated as CASSDQGAPTDTQYF.

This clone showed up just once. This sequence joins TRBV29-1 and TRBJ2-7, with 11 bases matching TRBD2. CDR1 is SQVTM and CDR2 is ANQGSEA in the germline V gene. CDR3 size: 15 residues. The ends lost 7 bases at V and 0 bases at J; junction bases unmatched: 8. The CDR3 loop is CSATDSGGASYEQYF. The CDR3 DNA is TGCAGCGCTACAGATAGCGGGGGGGCCTCCTACGAGCAGTACTTC.

The CDR3, as DNA: TGTGCCAGCAGACTGTACAGTTCCTACGAGCAGTACTTC. Amino acid sequence: CASRLYSSYEQYF. The chain uses TRBV5-6 and TRBJ2-7; no clear D. Looked up from germline, CDR1 is SGHDT and CDR2 is YYEEEE. Trimming pared 5 bases from V and 1 base from J, leaving 10 bases between. This CDR3 is 13 amino acids long.

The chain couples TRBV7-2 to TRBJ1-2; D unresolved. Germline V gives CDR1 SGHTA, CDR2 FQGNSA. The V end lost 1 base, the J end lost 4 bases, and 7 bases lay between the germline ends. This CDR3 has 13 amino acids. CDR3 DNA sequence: TGTGCCAGCAGCTTAGTAACCAGCTATGGCTACACCTTC. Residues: CASSLVTSYGYTF. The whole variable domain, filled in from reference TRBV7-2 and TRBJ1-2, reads GAGVSQSPSNKVTEKGKDVELRCDPISGHTALYWYRQSLGQGLEFLIYFQGNSAPDKSGLPSDRFSAERTGGSVSTLTIQRTQQEDSAVYLCASSLVTSYGYTFGSGTRLTVV.